The 27 T cell receptor beta chains presented below share a single source sample, sequenced in a study of OX40 agonist ivuxolimab in advanced cancers. Clones were read by immunoSEQ multiplex PCR, and TCRdb kept only the in-frame ones, dropping some. The sample includes approximately 45,000 clones, almost 90% of them seen just once. Sequences were derived from CD4+ or CD8+ T cells sorted from blood, sampled in a trial of the OX40 agonist ivuxolimab. These receptors were collected from an adult with an advanced solid tumor such as melanoma, head and neck, liver or kidney cancer.

V usage is TRBV25-1 and J usage is TRBJ2-2, with a possible D match to TRBD2 (6 bases). Germline assignment: CDR1 MGHDK and CDR2 SYGVNS. Trimming left V 6 bases short and J 6 bases short, with 17 bases between. CDR3 length: 15 residues. Here the CDR3 DNA reads TGTGCCAGCAGATCGGGACTCGGGACCGCCGGGGAGCTGTTTTTT. Amino acid sequence: CASRSGLGTAGELFF.

V is TRBV4-3 and J is TRBJ2-2; the match to TRBD1 covers 8 bases. This CDR3 region has 16 residues. The junction had 8 bases not matched to a gene; V was cut back by 4 bases and J by 4 bases. Looked up from germline, CDR1 is LGHNA and CDR2 is YSLEER. The CDR3 DNA follows: TGCGCCAGCAGCCGATTCCAGGGGGCGGGCACCGGGGAGCTGTTTTTT. It specifies CASSRFQGAGTGELFF.

This chain connects TRBV28 to TRBJ2-3; the match to TRBD2 covers 9 bases. This CDR3 contains 16 residues. Germline V gives CDR1 MDHEN, CDR2 SYDVKM. V was pared by 2 bases and J by 3 bases, with 6 bases of the junction left unmatched. DNA of the CDR3: TGTGCCAGCAGTTTAGGGGGTAGCGGGAGTACAGATACGCAGTATTTT. It is translated as CASSLGGSGSTDTQYF.

The V call is TRBV7-2, the J call TRBJ1-5; D unclear. The CDR3 runs to 15 residues. The V gene lost 5 bases and the J gene lost 6 bases, with 17 bases spanning the gap. Germline V gene lookup returns CDR1 SGHTA and CDR2 FQGNSA. The CDR3 sequence: CASSPLMGSSQPQHF. In nucleotides, the CDR3 is TGTGCCAGCAGCCCTCTTATGGGTTCGTCTCAGCCCCAGCATTTT.

This clone was observed a few times. This chain uses TRBV6-6 with TRBJ2-5; perhaps TRBD1 as D (6 bases). Trimming left V 6 bases short and J 1 base short, with 9 bases between. Germline CDR1 and CDR2: MNHNY and SVGAGI (reference sequence). This CDR3 has 13 amino acids. The CDR3 sequence: CASSGQIQETQYF. The CDR3 DNA is TGTGCCAGCAGCGGACAGATCCAAGAGACCCAGTACTTC.

This rearrangement joins TRBV28 to TRBJ1-3; D remains unclear. Germline CDR1 reads MDHEN; CDR2 reads SYDVKM. V was trimmed by 5 bases and J by 1 base, leaving 6 bases between them. The CDR3 covers 13 residues. The CDR3 DNA is TGTGCCAGCAGTACTAATTCTGGAAACACCATATATTTT. Its protein is CASSTNSGNTIYF. Supplemented by reference TRBV28 and TRBJ1-3, the full variable domain reads DVKVTQSSRYLVKRTGEKVFLECVQDMDHENMFWYRQDPGLGLRLIYFSYDVKMKEKGDIPEGYSVSREKKERFSLILESASTNQTSMYLCASSTNSGNTIYFGEGSWLTVV.

V and J are TRBV5-5 and TRBJ1-3; possible D gene TRBD1, 5 bases. Trimming left V 4 bases short and J 1 base short, with 9 bases between. CDR1 is SGHKS and CDR2 is YYEKEE in the germline V gene (reference sequence). The CDR3 contains 14 residues. CDR3 coding DNA: TGTGCCAGCAGCCGCAGGGAGTCTGGAAACACCATATATTTT. Protein: CASSRRESGNTIYF.

The V gene is TRBV10-1, the J gene TRBJ1-1, with D unclear. Germline V gene lookup returns CDR1 WNHNN and CDR2 SYGVQD (reference sequence). V lost 0 bases, J lost 8 bases, and 10 bases lay in between. CDR3 length equals 13 residues. The CDR3 here is CASSESMRVEAFF. In nucleotides, the CDR3 is TGCGCCAGCAGTGAGTCGATGAGGGTCGAAGCTTTCTTT.

The V and J genes are TRBV5-4 and TRBJ2-3; TRBD2 aligns across 11 bases. The CDR3 runs to 16 residues. Germline V gene data show CDR1 as SGHNT and CDR2 as YYREEE (reference sequence). J lost 2 bases, V lost 3 bases, and 5 bases had no gene match. The CDR3 nucleotides read TGTGCCAGCAGCTCCGGGACTAGCGGCTCCACAGATACGCAGTATTTT. Protein product: CASSSGTSGSTDTQYF.

This chain uses TRBV30 with TRBJ1-2; D is undetermined. The germline gives CDR1 GTSNPN, CDR2 SVGIG (reference sequence). V lost 0 bases, J lost 7 bases, and 18 bases lay in between. This CDR3 spans 15 amino acids. Here the CDR3 reads CAWSVARLGIGGYTF. The CDR3 DNA follows: TGTGCCTGGAGTGTAGCACGGTTAGGAATCGGTGGCTACACCTTC.

The chain is built from TRBV7-2 and TRBJ2-1; 7 nucleotides line up with TRBD2. CDR3 size: 15 residues. Germline CDR1 SGHTA, CDR2 FQGNSA. V lost 0 bases and J lost 3; bases outside the gene matches: 2. This CDR3 reads CASSLARGNYNEQFF. The CDR3 DNA is TGTGCCAGCAGCTTAGCGCGGGGGAACTACAATGAGCAGTTCTTC.

About this clone itself: Other DNA sequences from this sample encode an identical CDR3 as well. V and J are TRBV27 and TRBJ2-5; 9 bases are shared with TRBD1. Germline trimming cut 5 bases from V and 2 bases from J; bases unmatched to any gene: 6. The CDR3 contains 15 residues. Germline V gene sequence: CDR1 MNHEY, CDR2 SMNVEV (reference sequence). The CDR3 sequence: CASSPMTGGQETQYF. The CDR3 DNA sequence: TGTGCCAGCAGTCCGATGACAGGGGGGCAAGAGACCCAGTACTTC.

In DNA form, the CDR3 reads TGTGCCAGCAGCTTACTACTAGCAGCTAACACCGGGGAGCTGTTTTTT. Protein product: CASSLLLAANTGELFF. The chain uses TRBV7-8 and TRBJ2-2, with D perhaps TRBD2 (6 bases). Trimming removed 2 bases from V and 2 bases from J, with 12 bases in between. The CDR3 totals 16 residues. The germline gives CDR1 SGHVS, CDR2 FQNEAQ.

The gene calls are TRBV7-9 and TRBJ2-1; 7 positions match TRBD2. The CDR3 spans 13 residues. Germline CDR1 SEHNR, CDR2 FQNEAQ (reference sequence). The V gene end was trimmed by 5 bases and the J gene end by 5 bases; junction bases not matched to a gene: 3. The CDR3 DNA follows: TGTGCCAGCAGCGCCGGGACTAACAATGAGCAGTTCTTC. Its protein is CASSAGTNNEQFF. The complete variable domain, with remaining parts taken from reference TRBV7-9 and TRBJ2-1, reads DTGVSQNPRHKITKRGQNVTFRCDPISEHNRLYWYRQTLGQGPEFLTYFQNEAQLEKSRLLSDRFSAERPKGSFSTLEIQRTEQGDSAMYLCASSAGTNNEQFFGPGTRLTVL.

The chain links TRBV6-5 to TRBJ2-1; TRBD2 matches at 15 bases. V gave up 6 bases and J gave up 5 bases; unmatched junction bases: 2. The length of the CDR3 is 15 residues. In germline, CDR1 is MNHEY, CDR2 SVGAGI. The CDR3 DNA follows: TGTGCCAGCAGCCGGACTAGCGGGGGGGACAATGAGCAGTTCTTC. It specifies CASSRTSGGDNEQFF.

The rearrangement uses TRBV7-2 and TRBJ2-5, with TRBD1 matching over 7 bases. CDR3 length equals 14 residues. Germline lookup yields CDR1 SGHTA and CDR2 FQGNSA. The V segment lost 5 bases and the J segment 2 bases; nucleotides outside the gene matches: 5. The CDR3 spells CASSQGTEQETQYF. Here the CDR3 DNA reads TGTGCCAGCAGCCAAGGGACAGAGCAAGAGACCCAGTACTTC.

The chain has TRBV23-1 and TRBJ2-4; D is uncertain. TRBV23-1 is annotated as an ORF whose role is uncertain. The CDR3 totals 16 residues. V shed 2 bases and J shed 0 bases, with 11 bases lying between them. The CDR3 loop reads CASSQESVLAKNIQYF. The CDR3 region has the DNA TGCGCCAGCAGTCAAGAATCGGTTCTAGCCAAAAACATTCAGTACTTC.

The chain joins TRBV5-1 to TRBJ2-7; no firm D call. This CDR3 is 14 amino acids long. Between the trimmed V and J ends, which lost 1 base and 0 bases, there was a span of 8 bases. Germline values: CDR1 SGHRS, CDR2 YFSETQ. The CDR3 DNA reads as TGCGCCAGCAGCTTGTCGACGGGCTCCTACGAGCAGTACTTC. Amino acid sequence: CASSLSTGSYEQYF.

The V call is TRBV27, the J call TRBJ2-3; 9 bases align to TRBD1. Looked up from germline, CDR1 is MNHEY and CDR2 is SMNVEV (reference sequence). The CDR3 sequence is 15 residues long. Trimming at V came to 5 bases and at J to 0 bases, leaving 3 bases not matched to a gene. Written as DNA, the CDR3 is TGTGCCAGCAGTGGGACAGGGACTAGCACAGATACGCAGTATTTT. Protein sequence: CASSGTGTSTDTQYF.

This chain links TRBV6-1 with TRBJ1-1, with 12 bases lining up with TRBD1. V gave up 4 bases and J gave up 5 bases; unmatched junction bases: 5. Germline V gives CDR1 MNHNS, CDR2 SASEGT. The CDR3 is 15 amino acids. Here the CDR3 reads CASSGGTGGNTEAFF. CDR3 nucleotides: TGTGCCAGCAGTGGAGGGACAGGGGGCAATACTGAAGCTTTCTTT.

V gene TRBV14 combines with J gene TRBJ2-5; D remains unclear. The CDR3 sequence is 13 residues long. The germline V and J ends were trimmed by 1 base and 1 base, with 4 bases remaining between them. Germline V gene lookup returns CDR1 SGHDN and CDR2 FVKESK. The CDR3 nucleotides read TGTGCCAGCAGCCAAGCCCCCCAAGAGACCCAGTACTTC. Amino acid sequence: CASSQAPQETQYF.

The chain is built from TRBV19 and TRBJ2-1; 10 bases map to TRBD2. V shed 6 bases, J shed 1 base, and the junction held 6 bases outside the gene matches. Germline V CDR1 and CDR2: LNHDA, SQIVND (reference sequence). The CDR3 length is 16 residues. CDR3 nucleotide sequence: TGTGCCAGTAGCACTTTAGCGGGAGGATCCTACAATGAGCAGTTCTTC. Amino acids: CASSTLAGGSYNEQFF.

The rearrangement uses TRBV7-2 and TRBJ1-4; D is perhaps TRBD1 (5 bases). The CDR3 sequence is 15 residues long. The V end lost 1 base, the J end lost 7 bases, and 13 bases lay between the germline ends. From germline, CDR1 is SGHTA and CDR2 FQGNSA. The CDR3 is CASSLGGQGGEKLFF. CDR3 in DNA: TGTGCCAGCAGCTTAGGGGGTCAGGGAGGTGAAAAACTGTTTTTT.

The chain joins TRBV27 to TRBJ2-1; 8 positions agree with TRBD2. The CDR3 length is 16 residues. Germline V gene lookup returns CDR1 MNHEY and CDR2 SMNVEV (reference sequence). V dropped 5 bases and J dropped 4; count of bases not matched to a gene: 10. The CDR3 DNA reads TGTGCCAGCAGTCCACCAGCGGGAGCGAGGTACAATGAGCAGTTCTTC. Protein: CASSPPAGARYNEQFF.

V and J are TRBV19 and TRBJ1-1; D remains unclear. The V gene's germline CDR1 is LNHDA and CDR2 SQIVND (reference sequence). The CDR3 runs 14 residues. V gave up 5 bases and J gave up 6 bases, with 16 bases separating them. Here the CDR3 reads CASSFSSVYSEAFF. CDR3 nucleotide sequence: TGTGCCAGTAGTTTCTCCAGCGTCTACTCTGAAGCTTTCTTT.

The gene calls are TRBV29-1 and TRBJ2-1; 9 positions agree with TRBD1. The V gene end was trimmed by 6 bases and the J gene end by 0 bases; junction bases not matched to a gene: 3. Germline CDR1 is SQVTM and CDR2 is ANQGSEA. The CDR3 length is 14 residues. CDR3 sequence (DNA): TGCAGCGTAACAGGGGGCAGCTCCTACAATGAGCAGTTCTTC. Protein: CSVTGGSSYNEQFF.

The rearrangement links TRBV23-1 to TRBJ1-2; D perhaps matches TRBD1 (5 bases). TRBV23-1 is an open reading frame, and its role is uncertain. The CDR3 has 14 residues. V lost 2 bases, J lost 4 bases, and 11 bases lay in between. The CDR3 coding sequence is TGCGCCAGCAGTCAAGACAGTTCCTTCTATGGCTACACCTTC. It yields the protein CASSQDSSFYGYTF.